The 18 T cell receptor beta chains below were found in one sample sequenced in a study of shared clonotypes between healthy human individuals. Produced via immunoSEQ multiplex PCR; TCRdb's table is partial and in-frame only. The table has hundreds of thousands of clones, around 72% seen once; the top ten hold 1.5% to 2%. The sequenced sample consisted of memory CD4+ T cells sorted from blood. The subset here: CD45RA-negative fraction. The receptors shown here come from a woman aged 25 to 39 in good health.

This rearrangement joins TRBV27 to TRBJ2-7; a possible D gene is TRBD1 (7 bases). V was shortened by 1 base and J by 6 bases, with 19 bases between the two germline ends. CDR3 length: 16 residues. CDR1 and CDR2 from the germline V gene are MNHEY and SMNVEV (reference sequence). The CDR3: CASSLYRPGGRPEQYF. In DNA form, the CDR3 reads TGTGCCAGCAGTTTATATCGCCCAGGGGGGCGACCCGAGCAGTACTTC.

This chain uses TRBV7-2 with TRBJ2-1; TRBD1 is a possible D gene (6 bases). This CDR3 has 15 amino acids. Per germline, CDR1 SGHTA and CDR2 FQGNSA. V was trimmed by 1 base and J by 2 bases, leaving 9 bases between them. CDR3 loop: CASSLDRAPYNEQFF. The CDR3 nucleotides read TGTGCCAGCAGCTTAGACAGGGCCCCCTACAATGAGCAGTTCTTC.

This chain joins TRBV28 and TRBJ2-7; the match to TRBD2 covers 8 bases. The CDR3 spans 14 residues. V lost 6 bases to trimming and J lost 6 bases; unmatched junction nucleotides: 10. The V gene's germline CDR1 is MDHEN and CDR2 SYDVKM. The CDR3 is CASSPPAGVSEQYF. As DNA, the CDR3 is TGTGCCAGCAGCCCCCCAGCGGGAGTTTCCGAGCAGTACTTC.

The J gene is TRBJ2-6, the V gene TRBV6-5; tentatively, D is TRBD1 (6 bases). V was cut by 10 bases and J by 2 bases, with 12 bases left in between. The CDR3 runs 14 residues. Germline values: CDR1 MNHEY, CDR2 SVGAGI. CDR3 region: CATLHRAGANVLTF. The CDR3 DNA reads as TGTGCCACCCTTCACAGGGCTGGGGCCAACGTCCTGACTTTC.

The chain employs TRBV19 and TRBJ1-5; 10 bases are shared with TRBD1. Germline values: CDR1 LNHDA, CDR2 SQIVND (reference sequence). This CDR3 is built from 16 residues. The J segment lost 2 bases and the V segment lost 8 bases, leaving 9 bases of the junction unmatched. The CDR3 region has the DNA TGTGCCAGTGGAATGACAGGGGGCGTTGGCAATCAGCCCCAGCATTTT. Its protein is CASGMTGGVGNQPQHF.

V is TRBV2 and J is TRBJ2-2, with 7 bases matching TRBD1. V gave up 6 bases and J gave up 3 bases; unmatched junction bases: 7. The CDR3 extends over 15 amino acids. The germline CDR1 and CDR2 sequences are SNHLY and FYNNEI. The CDR3 bases are TGTGCCAGCAGCCAACAGGGGCCATACACCGGGGAGCTGTTTTTT. Its protein is CASSQQGPYTGELFF.

The chain has TRBV28 and TRBJ1-5; D is unresolved. The CDR3 is 15 amino acids. CDR1 and CDR2 from the germline V gene are MDHEN and SYDVKM. The V and J ends lost 3 bases and 0 bases respectively, with 9 bases between them. The CDR3 DNA sequence: TGTGCCAGCAGTTTTATAGGGAGTAGCAATCAGCCCCAGCATTTT. This gives the protein CASSFIGSSNQPQHF.

In its sample, this clone was seen a few times. The chain carries TRBV25-1 and TRBJ2-3; 7 bases align to TRBD1. The CDR3 length is 16 residues. The V gene's germline CDR1 is MGHDK and CDR2 SYGVNS. V was pared by 2 bases and J by 9 bases, with 14 bases of the junction left unmatched. The CDR3 DNA reads as TGTGCCAGCAGTGAAAGCCCGGGACAGTCATCGACAACGCAGTATTTT. Translating gives CASSESPGQSSTTQYF.

This clone has only a few counts. CDR3 sequence reads: CATIDRQGYVAEAFF. As DNA, the CDR3 is TGTGCCACCATAGACCGACAGGGGTATGTCGCGGAAGCTTTCTTT. The chain uses TRBV6-1 and TRBJ1-1, with 8 bases lining up with TRBD1. The CDR3 runs 15 residues. Germline assignment: CDR1 MNHNS and CDR2 SASEGT. J gave up 8 bases and V 10 bases, and 18 bases lay outside the gene matches.

CDR3 DNA sequence: TGTGCCAGCACTTGGGCAGCGAACACTGAAGCTTTCTTT. Translation: CASTWAANTEAFF. This rearrangement joins TRBV2 to TRBJ1-1; the D is unclear. The V end lost 7 bases, the J end lost 1 base, and 10 bases lay between the germline ends. CDR3 length equals 13 residues. Germline lookup yields CDR1 SNHLY and CDR2 FYNNEI. Drawing the rest from reference TRBV2 and TRBJ1-1, the complete variable domain is EPEVTQTPSHQVTQMGQEVILRCVPISNHLYFYWYRQILGQKVEFLVSFYNNEISEKSEIFDDQFSVERPDGSNFTLKIRSTKLEDSAMYFCASTWAANTEAFFGQGTRLTVV.

This clone occurred a few times. The chain joins TRBV10-3 to TRBJ1-1, with no clear D. The CDR3 covers 15 residues. Trimming pared 2 bases from V and 2 bases from J, leaving 12 bases between. Germline loops: CDR1 ENHRY, CDR2 SYGVKD. The DNA of the CDR3 is TGTGCCATCAGTGAGCCAACGGCCAGCAACACTGAAGCTTTCTTT. Its translation is CAISEPTASNTEAFF.

The genes are TRBV5-1 and TRBJ2-1; 11 bases align to TRBD2. In germline, CDR1 is SGHRS, CDR2 YFSETQ. The CDR3 length is 15 residues. The junction had 7 bases not matched to a gene; V was cut back by 4 bases and J by 7 bases. Written as DNA, the CDR3 is TGCGCCAGCAGCCCATGGGTAGCGGGAGGGAATGAGCAGTTCTTC. This translates into CASSPWVAGGNEQFF.

The rearrangement joins TRBV19 to TRBJ2-4; 8 positions agree with TRBD1. The CDR3 covers 12 residues. The V and J ends lost 9 bases and 8 bases, in that order; junction bases with no gene match: 6. Germline loops: CDR1 LNHDA, CDR2 SQIVND (reference sequence). The CDR3 sequence is CASSDRGYIQYF. CDR3 sequence (DNA): TGTGCCAGCTCCGACAGGGGATACATTCAGTACTTC.

The chain has TRBV27 and TRBJ2-2; possibly TRBD2 for D (6 bases). The CDR3 consists of 15 residues. Germline CDR1 and CDR2: MNHEY and SMNVEV (reference sequence). With 3 bases removed from V and 1 base from J, the gap between germline ends came to 9 bases. CDR3 residues: CASSFLAVNTGELFF. In DNA, the CDR3 is TGTGCCAGCAGTTTCTTAGCGGTGAACACCGGGGAGCTGTTTTTT.

This sequence joins TRBV30 and TRBJ2-5; 10 bases agree with TRBD1. Per germline, CDR1 GTSNPN and CDR2 SVGIG (reference sequence). V shed 4 bases, J shed 10 bases, and the junction held 6 bases outside the gene matches. The length of the CDR3 is 12 residues. CDR3 protein: CAWNIRDRGQYF. CDR3 sequence (DNA): TGTGCCTGGAACATCCGGGACAGGGGCCAGTACTTC.

This clone was observed a single time. The chain joins TRBV28 to TRBJ2-1; tentatively, D is TRBD2 (6 bases). This CDR3 spans 21 amino acids. V dropped 5 bases and J dropped 2 bases, with 31 bases sitting between them. Germline CDR1 MDHEN, CDR2 SYDVKM. CDR3 amino acids: CASSPASSSQRAWGTYNEQFF. The CDR3 coding sequence is TGTGCCAGCAGTCCGGCCAGTTCTAGCCAGCGGGCCTGGGGCACCTACAATGAGCAGTTCTTC.

This chain links TRBV4-1 with TRBJ1-2; D unresolved. The V end was cut by 3 bases, the J end by 5 bases, with 16 bases between. The CDR3 has 15 amino acids. The germline gives CDR1 MGHRA, CDR2 YSYEKL. The CDR3 here is CASSHEGAARYGYTF. CDR3 DNA sequence: TGCGCCAGCAGCCACGAAGGTGCGGCGAGGTATGGCTACACCTTC.

The chain is built from TRBV6-5 and TRBJ2-7, with D unclear. CDR3 length equals 11 residues. V was clipped by 7 bases and J by 7 bases, with 11 bases between them. The germline V gene encodes CDR1 MNHEY and CDR2 SVGAGI. As DNA, the CDR3 is TGTGCCAGCACAAGGGTTTGGGAGCAGTACTTC. Its translation is CASTRVWEQYF.